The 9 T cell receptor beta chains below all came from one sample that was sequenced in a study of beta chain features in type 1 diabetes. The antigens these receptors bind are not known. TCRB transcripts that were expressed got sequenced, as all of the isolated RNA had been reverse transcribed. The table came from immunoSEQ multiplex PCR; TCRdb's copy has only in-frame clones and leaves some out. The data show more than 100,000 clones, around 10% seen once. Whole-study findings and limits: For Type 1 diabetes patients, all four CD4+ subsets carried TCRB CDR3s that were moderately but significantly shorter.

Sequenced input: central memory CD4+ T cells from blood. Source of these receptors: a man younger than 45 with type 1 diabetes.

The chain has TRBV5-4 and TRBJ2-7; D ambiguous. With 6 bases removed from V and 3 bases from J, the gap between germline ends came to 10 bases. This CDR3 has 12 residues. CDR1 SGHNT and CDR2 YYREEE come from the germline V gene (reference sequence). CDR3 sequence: CASTARFYEQYF. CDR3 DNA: TGTGCCAGCACGGCCAGGTTCTACGAGCAGTACTTC.

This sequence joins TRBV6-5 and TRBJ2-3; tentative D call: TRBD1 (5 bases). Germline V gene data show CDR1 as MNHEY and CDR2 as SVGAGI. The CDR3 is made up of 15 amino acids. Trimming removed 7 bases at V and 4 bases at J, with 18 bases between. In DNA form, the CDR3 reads TGTGCCAGCAACCCTGGGCAGGGCTGGCCAGATACGCAGTATTTT. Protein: CASNPGQGWPDTQYF.

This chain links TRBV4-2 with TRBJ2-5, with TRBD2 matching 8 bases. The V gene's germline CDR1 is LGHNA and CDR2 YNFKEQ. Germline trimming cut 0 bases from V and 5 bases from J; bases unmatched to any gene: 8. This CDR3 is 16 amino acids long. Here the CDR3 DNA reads TGTGCCAGCAGCCAAGATAAGAGCGAGCGGGGGGAGACCCAGTACTTC. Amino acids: CASSQDKSERGETQYF.

CDR3 sequence: CASARGAKNIQYF. The CDR3 DNA sequence: TGTGCCAGCGCCCGGGGAGCGAAAAACATTCAGTACTTC. The rearrangement joins TRBV7-2 to TRBJ2-4; D perhaps matches TRBD2 (5 bases). V lost 8 bases, J lost 4 bases, and 12 bases lay in between. CDR3 length: 13 residues. Germline V CDR1 and CDR2: SGHTA, FQGNSA.

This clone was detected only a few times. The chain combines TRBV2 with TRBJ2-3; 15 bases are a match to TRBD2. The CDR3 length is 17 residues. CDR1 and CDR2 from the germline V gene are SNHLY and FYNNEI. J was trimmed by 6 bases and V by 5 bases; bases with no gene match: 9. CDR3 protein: CASSPWTSGGAADTQYF. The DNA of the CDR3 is TGTGCCAGCAGTCCTTGGACTAGCGGGGGGGCAGCGGATACGCAGTATTTT.

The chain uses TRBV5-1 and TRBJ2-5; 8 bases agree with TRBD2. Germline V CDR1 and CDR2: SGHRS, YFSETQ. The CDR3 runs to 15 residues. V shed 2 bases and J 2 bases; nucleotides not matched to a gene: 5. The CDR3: CASSLPGGAQETQYF. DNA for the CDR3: TGCGCCAGCAGCTTACCGGGGGGGGCACAAGAGACCCAGTACTTC. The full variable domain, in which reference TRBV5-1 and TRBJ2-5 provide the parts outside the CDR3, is KAGVTQTPRYLIKTRGQQVTLSCSPISGHRSVSWYQQTPGQGLQFLFEYFSETQRNKGNFPGRFSGRQFSNSRSEMNVSTLELGDSALYLCASSLPGGAQETQYFGPGTRLLVL.

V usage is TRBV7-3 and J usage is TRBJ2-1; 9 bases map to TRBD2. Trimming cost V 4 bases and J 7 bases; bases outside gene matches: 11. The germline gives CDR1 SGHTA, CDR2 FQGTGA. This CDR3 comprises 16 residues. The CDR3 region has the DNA TGTGCCAGCAGCTCCCAGCAGCGGGGGGCCGGGAATGAGCAGTTCTTC. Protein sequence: CASSSQQRGAGNEQFF. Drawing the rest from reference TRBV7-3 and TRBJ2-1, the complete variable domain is GAGVSQTPSNKVTEKGKYVELRCDPISGHTALYWYRQSLGQGPEFLIYFQGTGAADDSGLPNDRFFAVRPEGSVSTLKIQRTERGDSAVYLCASSSQQRGAGNEQFFGPGTRLTVL.

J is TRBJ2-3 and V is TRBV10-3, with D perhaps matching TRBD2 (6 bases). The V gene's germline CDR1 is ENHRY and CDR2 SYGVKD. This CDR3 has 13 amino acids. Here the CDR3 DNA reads TGTGCGGCCGGGGCGGGGAGCACAGATACGCAGTATTTT. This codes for CAAGAGSTDTQYF.

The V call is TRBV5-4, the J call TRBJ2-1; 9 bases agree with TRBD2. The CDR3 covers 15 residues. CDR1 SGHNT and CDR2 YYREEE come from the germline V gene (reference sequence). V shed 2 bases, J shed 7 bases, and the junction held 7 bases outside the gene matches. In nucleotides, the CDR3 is TGTGCCAGCAGCTTTTTGCGGGGGGGCTCTAATGAGCAGTTCTTC. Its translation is CASSFLRGGSNEQFF.